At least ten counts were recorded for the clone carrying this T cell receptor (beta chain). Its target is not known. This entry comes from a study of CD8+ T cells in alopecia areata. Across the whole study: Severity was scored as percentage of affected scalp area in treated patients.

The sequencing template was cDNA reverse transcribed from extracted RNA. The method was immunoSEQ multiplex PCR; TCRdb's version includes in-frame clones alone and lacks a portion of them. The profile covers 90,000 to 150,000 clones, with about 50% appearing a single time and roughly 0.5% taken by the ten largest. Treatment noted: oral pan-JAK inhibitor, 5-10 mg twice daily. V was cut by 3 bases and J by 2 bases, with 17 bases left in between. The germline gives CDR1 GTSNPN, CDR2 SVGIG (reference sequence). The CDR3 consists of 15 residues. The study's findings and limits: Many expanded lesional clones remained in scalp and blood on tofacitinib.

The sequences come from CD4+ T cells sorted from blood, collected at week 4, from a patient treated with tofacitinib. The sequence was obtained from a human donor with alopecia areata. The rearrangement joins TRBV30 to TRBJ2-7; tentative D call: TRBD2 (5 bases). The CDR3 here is CAWSGKGFPAYEQYF. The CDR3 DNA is TGTGCCTGGAGCGGGAAGGGATTCCCCGCCTACGAGCAGTACTTC.